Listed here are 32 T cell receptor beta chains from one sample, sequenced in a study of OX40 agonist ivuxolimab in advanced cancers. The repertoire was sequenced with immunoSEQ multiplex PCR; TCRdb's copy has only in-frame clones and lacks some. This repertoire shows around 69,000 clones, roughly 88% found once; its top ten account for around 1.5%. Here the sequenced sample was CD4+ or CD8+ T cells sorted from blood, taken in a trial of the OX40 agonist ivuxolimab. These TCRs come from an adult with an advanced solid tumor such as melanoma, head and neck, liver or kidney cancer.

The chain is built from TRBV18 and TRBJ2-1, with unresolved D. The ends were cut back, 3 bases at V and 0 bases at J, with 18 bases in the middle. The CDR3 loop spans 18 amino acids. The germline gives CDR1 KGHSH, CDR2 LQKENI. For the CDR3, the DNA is TGTGCCAGCTCACCCACCTCCGACACCTCGAGCTCCTACAATGAGCAGTTCTTC. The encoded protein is CASSPTSDTSSSYNEQFF.

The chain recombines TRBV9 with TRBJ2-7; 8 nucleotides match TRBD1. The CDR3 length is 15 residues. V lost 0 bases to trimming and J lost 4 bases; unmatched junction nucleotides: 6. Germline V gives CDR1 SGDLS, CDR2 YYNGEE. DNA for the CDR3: TGTGCCAGCAGCGTAGCTCCAGGGGGCGAGTACGAGCAGTACTTC. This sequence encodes CASSVAPGGEYEQYF. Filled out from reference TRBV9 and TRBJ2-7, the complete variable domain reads DSGVTQTPKHLITATGQRVTLRCSPRSGDLSVYWYQQSLDQGLQFLIQYYNGEERAKGNILERFSAQQFPDLHSELNLSSLELGDSALYFCASSVAPGGEYEQYFGPGTRLTVT.

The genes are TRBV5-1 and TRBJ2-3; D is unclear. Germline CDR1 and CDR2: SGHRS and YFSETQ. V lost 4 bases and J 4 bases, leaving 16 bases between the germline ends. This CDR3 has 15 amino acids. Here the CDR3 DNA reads TGCGCCAGCAGCCGTGGAAATTGGAACGCAGATACGCAGTATTTT. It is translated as CASSRGNWNADTQYF.

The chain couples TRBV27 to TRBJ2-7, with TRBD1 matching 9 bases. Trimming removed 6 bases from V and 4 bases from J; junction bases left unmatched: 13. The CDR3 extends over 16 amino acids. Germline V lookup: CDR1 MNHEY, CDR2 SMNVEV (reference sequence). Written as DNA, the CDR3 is TGTGCCAGCAGCCGCACCGGGACAGGGTATTCTTACGAGCAGTACTTC. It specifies CASSRTGTGYSYEQYF.

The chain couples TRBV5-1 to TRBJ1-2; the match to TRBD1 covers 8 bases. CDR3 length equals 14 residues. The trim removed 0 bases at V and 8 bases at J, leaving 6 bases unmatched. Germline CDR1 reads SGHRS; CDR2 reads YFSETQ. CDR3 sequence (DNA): TGCGCCAGCAGCTTGGCAGCGACAGGGGAAGGCTACACCTTC. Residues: CASSLAATGEGYTF. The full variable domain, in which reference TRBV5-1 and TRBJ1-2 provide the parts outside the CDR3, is KAGVTQTPRYLIKTRGQQVTLSCSPISGHRSVSWYQQTPGQGLQFLFEYFSETQRNKGNFPGRFSGRQFSNSRSEMNVSTLELGDSALYLCASSLAATGEGYTFGSGTRLTVV.

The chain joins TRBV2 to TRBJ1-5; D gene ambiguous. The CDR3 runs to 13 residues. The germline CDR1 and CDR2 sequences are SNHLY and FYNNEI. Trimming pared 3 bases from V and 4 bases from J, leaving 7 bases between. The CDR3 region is CASSDLRNQPQHF. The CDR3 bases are TGTGCCAGCAGTGACCTACGGAATCAGCCCCAGCATTTT.

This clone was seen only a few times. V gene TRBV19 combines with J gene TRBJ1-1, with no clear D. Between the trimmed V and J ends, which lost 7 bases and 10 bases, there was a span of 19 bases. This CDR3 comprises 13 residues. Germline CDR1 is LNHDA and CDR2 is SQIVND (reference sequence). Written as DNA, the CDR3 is TGTGCCAGTACCTCCCCGTCTGCCTGGGGAGCTTTCTTT. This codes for CASTSPSAWGAFF.

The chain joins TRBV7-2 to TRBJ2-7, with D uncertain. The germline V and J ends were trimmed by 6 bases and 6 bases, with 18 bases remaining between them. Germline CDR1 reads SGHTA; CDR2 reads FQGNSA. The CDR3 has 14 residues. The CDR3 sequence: CASSKVGILGEQYF. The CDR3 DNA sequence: TGTGCCAGCAGTAAAGTGGGGATCCTCGGCGAGCAGTACTTC.

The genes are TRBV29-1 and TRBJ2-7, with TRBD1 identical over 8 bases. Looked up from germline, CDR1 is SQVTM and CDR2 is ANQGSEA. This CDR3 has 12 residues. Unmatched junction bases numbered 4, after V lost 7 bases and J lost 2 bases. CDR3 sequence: CSARQGPYEQYF. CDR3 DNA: TGCAGCGCCCGACAGGGGCCCTACGAGCAGTACTTC.

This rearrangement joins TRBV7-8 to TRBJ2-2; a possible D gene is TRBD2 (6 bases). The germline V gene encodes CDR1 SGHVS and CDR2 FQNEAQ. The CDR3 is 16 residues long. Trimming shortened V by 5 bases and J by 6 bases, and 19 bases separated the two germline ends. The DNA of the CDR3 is TGTGCCAGCAGCCCGCAGACGGGGGAGTGGTCCGGGGAGCTGTTTTTT. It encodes CASSPQTGEWSGELFF.

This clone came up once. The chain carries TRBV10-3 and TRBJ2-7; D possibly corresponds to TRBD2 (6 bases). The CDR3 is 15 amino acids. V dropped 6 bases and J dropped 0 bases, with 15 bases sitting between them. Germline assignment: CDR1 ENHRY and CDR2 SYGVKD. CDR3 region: CAISARGESSYEQYF. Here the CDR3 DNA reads TGTGCCATCAGCGCGCGGGGCGAAAGCTCCTACGAGCAGTACTTC.

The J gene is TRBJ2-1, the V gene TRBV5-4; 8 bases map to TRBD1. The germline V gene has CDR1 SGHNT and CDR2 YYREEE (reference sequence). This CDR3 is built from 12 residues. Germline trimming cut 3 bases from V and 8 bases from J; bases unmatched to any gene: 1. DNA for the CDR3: TGTGCCAGCAGCTCGGACAGGGATGAGCAGTTCTTC. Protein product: CASSSDRDEQFF.

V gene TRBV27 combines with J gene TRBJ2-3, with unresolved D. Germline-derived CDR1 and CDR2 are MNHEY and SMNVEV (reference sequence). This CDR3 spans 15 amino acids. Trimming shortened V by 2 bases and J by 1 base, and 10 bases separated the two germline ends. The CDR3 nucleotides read TGTGCCAGCAGTTTAAAGGTTGCGGGCACAGATACGCAGTATTTT. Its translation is CASSLKVAGTDTQYF.

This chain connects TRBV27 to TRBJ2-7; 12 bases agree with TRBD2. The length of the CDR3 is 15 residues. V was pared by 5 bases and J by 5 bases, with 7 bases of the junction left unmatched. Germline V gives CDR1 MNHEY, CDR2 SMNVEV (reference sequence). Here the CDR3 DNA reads TGTGCCAGCAGTCTCCGGACTAGCGGGAACCACGAGCAGTACTTC. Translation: CASSLRTSGNHEQYF.

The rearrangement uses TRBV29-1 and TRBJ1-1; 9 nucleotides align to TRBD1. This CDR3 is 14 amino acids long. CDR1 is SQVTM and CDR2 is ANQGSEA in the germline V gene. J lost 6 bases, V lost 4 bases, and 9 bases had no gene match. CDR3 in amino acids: CSVAVGTGYSEAFF. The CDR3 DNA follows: TGCAGCGTTGCTGTAGGGACAGGGTATTCTGAAGCTTTCTTT.

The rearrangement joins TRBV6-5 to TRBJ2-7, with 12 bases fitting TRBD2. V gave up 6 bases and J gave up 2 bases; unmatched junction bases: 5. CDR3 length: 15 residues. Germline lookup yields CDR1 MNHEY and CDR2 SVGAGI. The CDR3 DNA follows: TGTGCCAGCAGCCCGACTAGCGGGGGTACCTACGAGCAGTACTTC. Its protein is CASSPTSGGTYEQYF.

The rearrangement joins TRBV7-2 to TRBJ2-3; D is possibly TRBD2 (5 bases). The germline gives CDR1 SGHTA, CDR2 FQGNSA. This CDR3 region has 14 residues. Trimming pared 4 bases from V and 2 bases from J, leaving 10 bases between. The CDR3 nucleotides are TGTGCCAGCAGCTCGGACTCTTTCACAGATACGCAGTATTTT. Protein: CASSSDSFTDTQYF.

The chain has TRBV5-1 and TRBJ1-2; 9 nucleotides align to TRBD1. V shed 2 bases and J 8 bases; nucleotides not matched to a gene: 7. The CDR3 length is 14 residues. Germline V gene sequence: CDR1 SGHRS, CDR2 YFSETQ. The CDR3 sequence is CASSLPRDREGYTF. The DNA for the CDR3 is TGCGCCAGCAGCTTACCCCGGGACAGGGAAGGCTACACCTTC.

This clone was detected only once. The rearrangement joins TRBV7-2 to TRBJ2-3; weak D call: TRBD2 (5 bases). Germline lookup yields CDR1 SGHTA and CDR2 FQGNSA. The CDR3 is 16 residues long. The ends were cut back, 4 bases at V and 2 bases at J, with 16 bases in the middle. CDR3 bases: TGTGCCAGCAGCTCCTGGGGTAGCGCGCTCACAGATACGCAGTATTTT. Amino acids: CASSSWGSALTDTQYF.

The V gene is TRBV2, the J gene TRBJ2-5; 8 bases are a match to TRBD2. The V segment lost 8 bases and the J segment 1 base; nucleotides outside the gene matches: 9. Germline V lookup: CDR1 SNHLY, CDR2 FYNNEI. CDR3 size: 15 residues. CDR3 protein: CASSRTSGSQETQYF. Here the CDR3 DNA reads TGTGCCAGCTCGCGAACTAGCGGATCCCAAGAGACCCAGTACTTC.

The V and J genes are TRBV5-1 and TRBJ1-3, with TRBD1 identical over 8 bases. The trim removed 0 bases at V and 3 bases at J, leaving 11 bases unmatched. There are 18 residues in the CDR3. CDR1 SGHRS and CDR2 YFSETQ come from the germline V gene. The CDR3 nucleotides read TGCGCCAGCAGCTTGGAGCGGACAGGGTTAGGCATTGGAAACACCATATATTTT. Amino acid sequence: CASSLERTGLGIGNTIYF.

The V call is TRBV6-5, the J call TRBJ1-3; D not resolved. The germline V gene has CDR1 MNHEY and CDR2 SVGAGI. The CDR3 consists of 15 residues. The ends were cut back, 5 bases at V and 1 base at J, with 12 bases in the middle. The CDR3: CASSPDGISGNTIYF. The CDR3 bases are TGTGCCAGCAGTCCCGACGGGATATCTGGAAACACCATATATTTT.

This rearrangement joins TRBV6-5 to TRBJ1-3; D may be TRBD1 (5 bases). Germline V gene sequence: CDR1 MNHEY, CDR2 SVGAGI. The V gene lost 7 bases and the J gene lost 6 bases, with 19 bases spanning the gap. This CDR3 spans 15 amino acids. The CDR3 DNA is TGTGCCAGCACTTCACGGGGGATGATCGTAAACACCATATATTTT. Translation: CASTSRGMIVNTIYF.

The chain's CDR3 is CASSLGGTSVGEQFF. The CDR3 DNA is TGTGCCAGCAGCTTGGGGGGAACTAGCGTTGGTGAGCAGTTCTTC. The chain joins TRBV11-2 to TRBJ2-1, with 7 bases that match TRBD2. Germline values: CDR1 SGHAT, CDR2 FQNNGV. V lost 3 bases and J lost 9; bases outside the gene matches: 11. The CDR3 is 15 amino acids.

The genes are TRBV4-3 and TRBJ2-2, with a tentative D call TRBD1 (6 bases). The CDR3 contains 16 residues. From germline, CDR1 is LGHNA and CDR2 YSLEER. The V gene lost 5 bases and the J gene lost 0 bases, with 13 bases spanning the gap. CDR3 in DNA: TGCGCCAGCAGCACACATCGGGACACGAACACCGGGGAGCTGTTTTTT. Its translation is CASSTHRDTNTGELFF.

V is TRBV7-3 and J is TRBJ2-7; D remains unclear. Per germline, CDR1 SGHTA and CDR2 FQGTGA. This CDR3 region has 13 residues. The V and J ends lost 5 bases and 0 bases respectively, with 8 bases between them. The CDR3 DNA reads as TGTGCCAGCAGCCCGGGTGGCTCCTACGAGCAGTACTTC. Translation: CASSPGGSYEQYF.

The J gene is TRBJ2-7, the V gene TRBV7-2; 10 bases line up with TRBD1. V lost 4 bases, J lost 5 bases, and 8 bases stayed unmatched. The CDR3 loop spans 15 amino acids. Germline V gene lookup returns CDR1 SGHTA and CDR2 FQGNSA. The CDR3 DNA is TGTGCCAGCAGCTCTCCGGGACAGGGGACCGACGAGCAGTACTTC. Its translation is CASSSPGQGTDEQYF.

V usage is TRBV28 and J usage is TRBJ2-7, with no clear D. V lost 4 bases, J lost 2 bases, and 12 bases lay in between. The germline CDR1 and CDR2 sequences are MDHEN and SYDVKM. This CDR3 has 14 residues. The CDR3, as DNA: TGTGCCAGCAGTTCCTACCGATCCCCCTACGAGCAGTACTTC. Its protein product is CASSSYRSPYEQYF.

The CDR3 here is CASSPGPINEQFF. CDR3 bases: TGCGCCAGCAGTCCTGGCCCAATCAATGAGCAGTTCTTC. The V gene is TRBV4-3, the J gene TRBJ2-1; D is ambiguous. Trimming removed 6 bases from V and 6 bases from J, with 12 bases in between. Germline CDR1 and CDR2: LGHNA and YSLEER. This CDR3 has 13 residues.

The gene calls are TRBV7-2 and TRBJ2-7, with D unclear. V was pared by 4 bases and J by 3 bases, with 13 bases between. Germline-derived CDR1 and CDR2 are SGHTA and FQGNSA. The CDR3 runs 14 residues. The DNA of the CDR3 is TGTGCCAGCAGCTCAAAATCCCCGCTCTACGAGCAGTACTTC. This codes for CASSSKSPLYEQYF.

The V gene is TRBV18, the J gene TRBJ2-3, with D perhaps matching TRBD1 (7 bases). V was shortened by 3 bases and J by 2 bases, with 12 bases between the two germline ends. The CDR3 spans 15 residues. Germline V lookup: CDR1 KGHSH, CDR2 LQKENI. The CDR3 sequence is CASSPGGQITDTQYF. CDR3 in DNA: TGTGCCAGCTCACCGGGGGGACAGATCACAGATACGCAGTATTTT. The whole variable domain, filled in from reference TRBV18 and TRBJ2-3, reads NAGVMQNPRHLVRRRGQEARLRCSPMKGHSHVYWYRQLPEEGLKFMVYLQKENIIDESGMPKERFSAEFPKEGPSILRIQQVVRGDSAAYFCASSPGGQITDTQYFGPGTRLTVL.

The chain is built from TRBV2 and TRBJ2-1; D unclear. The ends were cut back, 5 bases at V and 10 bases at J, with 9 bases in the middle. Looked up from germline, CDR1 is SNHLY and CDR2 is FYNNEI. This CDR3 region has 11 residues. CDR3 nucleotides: TGTGCCAGCAGTCCGTTGAAGGAGCAGTTCTTC. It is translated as CASSPLKEQFF.